This T cell receptor beta chain was recovered during a study of blood T cell repertoires in COVID-19. Germline loops: CDR1 SQVTM, CDR2 ANQGSEA. The CDR3 totals 12 residues. V was trimmed by 2 bases and J by 5 bases, leaving 7 bases between them. Study processing details: Reference gene primer amplification gave estimated nucleated cell counts. The repertoire was sequenced with immunoSEQ multiplex PCR; TCRdb's copy has only in-frame clones and lacks some. V and J calls and clone size are those listed in that table; D and trimming were worked out from the DNA. The sample contains around 180,000 clones, approximately 73% of which appear only once.

The gene calls are TRBV29-1 and TRBJ2-1; D is unclear. The receptor comes from a woman aged 45-65 years with acute COVID-19. Sequencing used PBMCs or T cells enriched from blood (not recorded which). The CDR3 here is CSVESVDNEQFF. The DNA for the CDR3 is TGCAGCGTTGAATCGGTGGACAATGAGCAGTTCTTC.